This T cell receptor (beta chain) was obtained from a study of shared clonotypes between healthy human individuals. With 5 bases removed from V and 5 bases from J, the gap between germline ends came to 15 bases. This CDR3 spans 14 amino acids. Germline V CDR1 and CDR2: SEHNR, FQNEAQ (reference sequence). With respect to this clone: Its matching antigen is unknown.

Study-level results: The sharing of 4% to 5.5% of naive CD4 clonotypes was seen across several donors. An expected dependence of interdonor clonotype sharing on sequencing depth was noted.

Donation came from healthy HIV-negative adults that had no recent acute infections or vaccinations. Both subsets, CD45RA+ naive and CD45RA-negative memory, were split from the CD4+ cells. TCRdb's table, derived via immunoSEQ multiplex PCR, lists solely in-frame clones and lacks some. This table holds about 680,000 clones, approximately 73% found once. This receptor was taken from a woman between 25 and 40 years old in good health. The chain links TRBV7-9 to TRBJ1-1; TRBD1 is a possible D gene (5 bases). The specimen was memory CD4+ T cells sorted from blood. The subset: CD45RA-negative fraction. CDR3 amino acids: CASSAGTVGTEAFF. The CDR3 DNA follows: TGTGCCAGCAGCGCCGGGACGGTTGGGACTGAAGCTTTCTTT.